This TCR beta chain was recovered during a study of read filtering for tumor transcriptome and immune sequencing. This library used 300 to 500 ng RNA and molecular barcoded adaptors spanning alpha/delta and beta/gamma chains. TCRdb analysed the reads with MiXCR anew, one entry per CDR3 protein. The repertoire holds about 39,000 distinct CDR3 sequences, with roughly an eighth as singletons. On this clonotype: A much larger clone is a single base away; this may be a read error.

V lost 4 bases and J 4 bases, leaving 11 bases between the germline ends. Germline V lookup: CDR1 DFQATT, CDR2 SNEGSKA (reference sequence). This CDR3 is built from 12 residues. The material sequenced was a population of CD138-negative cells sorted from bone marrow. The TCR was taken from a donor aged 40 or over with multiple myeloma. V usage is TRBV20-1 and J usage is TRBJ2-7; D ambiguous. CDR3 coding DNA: TGCAGTGCTACGGACGGAAATTACGAGCAGTACTTC. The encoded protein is CSATDGNYEQYF.